This note documents a single TCR beta chain sequence. The survey-level immunoSEQ assay was used. Methods used by the authors: Putative leukemic clones, some 59 in all, each exceeded 5% of the repertoire. TCRdb's table, derived via immunoSEQ multiplex PCR, lists solely in-frame clones and lacks some. V, J and clone size were drawn from that table, and D and trimming were deduced from the DNA. The table includes about 6,300 clones, just under 75% detected once. The data were taken from a study of STAT5B mutations in CD4+ large granular lymphocyte leukemia. Study background: Anti-CD4 microbead selection came after CD8+ cell depletion in cryopreserved samples.

This CDR3 has 15 residues. The germline CDR1 and CDR2 sequences are LNHDA and SQIVND (reference sequence). Trimming left V 5 bases short and J 0 bases short, with 11 bases between. The sequencing sample was made of PBMCs. The clonotype comes from a woman in her 70s with CD4+ T-cell large granular lymphocyte leukemia. V usage is TRBV19 and J usage is TRBJ1-5, with D uncertain. CDR3 sequence: CASSLVRTSNQPQHF. The CDR3 DNA reads as TGTGCCAGTAGTTTGGTCAGGACTAGCAATCAGCCCCAGCATTTT.